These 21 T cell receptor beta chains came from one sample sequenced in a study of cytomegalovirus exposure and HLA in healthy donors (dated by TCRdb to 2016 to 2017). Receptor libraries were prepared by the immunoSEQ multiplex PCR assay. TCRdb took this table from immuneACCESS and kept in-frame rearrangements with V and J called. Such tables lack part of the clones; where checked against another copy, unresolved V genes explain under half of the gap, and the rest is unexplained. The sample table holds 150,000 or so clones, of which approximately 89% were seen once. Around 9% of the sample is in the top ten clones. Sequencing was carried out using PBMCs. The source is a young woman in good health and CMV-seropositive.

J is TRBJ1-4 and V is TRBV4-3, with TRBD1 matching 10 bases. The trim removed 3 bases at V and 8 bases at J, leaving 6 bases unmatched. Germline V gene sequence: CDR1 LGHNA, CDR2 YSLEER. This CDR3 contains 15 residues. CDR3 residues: CASSQGGQGYEKLFF. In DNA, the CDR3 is TGCGCCAGCAGCCAGGGGGGACAGGGGTACGAAAAACTGTTTTTT.

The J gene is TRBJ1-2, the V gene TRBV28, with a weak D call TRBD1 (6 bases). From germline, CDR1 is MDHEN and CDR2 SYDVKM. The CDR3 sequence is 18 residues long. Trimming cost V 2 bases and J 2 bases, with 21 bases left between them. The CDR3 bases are TGTGCCAGCAGTTTAACCCCCCACCTGGCGGGGGCCAACTATGGCTACACCTTC. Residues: CASSLTPHLAGANYGYTF.

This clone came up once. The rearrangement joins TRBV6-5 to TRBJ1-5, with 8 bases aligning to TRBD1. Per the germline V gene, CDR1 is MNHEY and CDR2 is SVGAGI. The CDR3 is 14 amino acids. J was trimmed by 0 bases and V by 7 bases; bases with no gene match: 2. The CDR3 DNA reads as TGTGCCAGCAAACAGGGGGTTAGCAATCAGCCCCAGCATTTT. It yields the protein CASKQGVSNQPQHF.

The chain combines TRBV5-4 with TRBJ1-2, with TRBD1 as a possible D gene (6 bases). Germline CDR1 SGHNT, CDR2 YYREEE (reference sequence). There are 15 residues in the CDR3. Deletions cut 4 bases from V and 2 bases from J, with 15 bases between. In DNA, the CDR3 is TGTGCCAGCAGCCCATACGTAGGGACAAACTATGGCTACACCTTC. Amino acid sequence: CASSPYVGTNYGYTF. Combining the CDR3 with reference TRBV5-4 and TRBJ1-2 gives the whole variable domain ETGVTQSPTHLIKTRGQQVTLRCSSQSGHNTVSWYQQALGQGPQFIFQYYREEENGRGNFPPRFSGLQFPNYSSELNVNALELDDSALYLCASSPYVGTNYGYTFGSGTRLTVV.

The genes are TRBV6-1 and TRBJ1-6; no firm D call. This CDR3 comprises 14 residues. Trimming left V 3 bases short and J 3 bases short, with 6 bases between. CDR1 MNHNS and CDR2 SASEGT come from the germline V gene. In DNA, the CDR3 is TGTGCCAGCAGTGATGGGAGCTATAATTCACCCCTCCACTTT. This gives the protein CASSDGSYNSPLHF.

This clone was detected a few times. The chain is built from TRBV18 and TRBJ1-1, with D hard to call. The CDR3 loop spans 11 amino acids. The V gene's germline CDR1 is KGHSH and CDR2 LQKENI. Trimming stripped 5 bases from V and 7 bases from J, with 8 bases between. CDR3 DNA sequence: TGTGCCAGCTCAAGAGGACTTGAAGCTTTCTTT. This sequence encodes CASSRGLEAFF.

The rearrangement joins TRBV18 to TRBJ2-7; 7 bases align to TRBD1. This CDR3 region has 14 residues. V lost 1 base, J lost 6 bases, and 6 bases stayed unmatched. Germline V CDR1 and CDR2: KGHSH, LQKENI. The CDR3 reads CASSPRSRTGEQYF. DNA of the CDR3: TGTGCCAGCTCACCACGGTCCAGGACAGGCGAGCAGTACTTC.

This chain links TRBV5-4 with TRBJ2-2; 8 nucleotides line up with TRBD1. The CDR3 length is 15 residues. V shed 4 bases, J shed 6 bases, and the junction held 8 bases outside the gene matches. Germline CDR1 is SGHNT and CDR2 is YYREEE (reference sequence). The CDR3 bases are TGTGCCAGCAGCCTGGACAGGGCGGGCGCCGGGGAGCTGTTTTTT. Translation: CASSLDRAGAGELFF.

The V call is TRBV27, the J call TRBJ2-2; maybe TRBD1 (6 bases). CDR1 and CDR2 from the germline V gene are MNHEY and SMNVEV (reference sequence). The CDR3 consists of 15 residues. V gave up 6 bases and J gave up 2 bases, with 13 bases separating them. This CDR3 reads CASRPGGLNTGELFF. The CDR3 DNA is TGTGCCAGCAGACCTGGGGGCCTTAACACCGGGGAGCTGTTTTTT.

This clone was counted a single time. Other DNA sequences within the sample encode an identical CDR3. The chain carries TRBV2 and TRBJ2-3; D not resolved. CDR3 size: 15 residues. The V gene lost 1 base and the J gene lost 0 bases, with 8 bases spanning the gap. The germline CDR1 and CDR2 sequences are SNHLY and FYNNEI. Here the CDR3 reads CASSEDTSSTDTQYF. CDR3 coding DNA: TGTGCCAGCAGTGAAGACACCTCTAGCACAGATACGCAGTATTTT.

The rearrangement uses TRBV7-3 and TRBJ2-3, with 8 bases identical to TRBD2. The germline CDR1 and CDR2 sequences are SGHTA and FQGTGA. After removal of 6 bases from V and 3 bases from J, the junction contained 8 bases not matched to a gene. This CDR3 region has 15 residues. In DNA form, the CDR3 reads TGTGCCAGCAGTTTTCGCCCGGGGGGGACAGATACGCAGTATTTT. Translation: CASSFRPGGTDTQYF.

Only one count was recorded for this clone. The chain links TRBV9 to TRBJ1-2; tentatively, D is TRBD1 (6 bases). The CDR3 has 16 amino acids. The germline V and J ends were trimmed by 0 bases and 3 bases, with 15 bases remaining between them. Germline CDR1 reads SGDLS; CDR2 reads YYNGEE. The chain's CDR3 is CASSVERQGPDYGYTF. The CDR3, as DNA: TGTGCCAGCAGCGTAGAAAGGCAGGGGCCGGACTATGGCTACACCTTC.

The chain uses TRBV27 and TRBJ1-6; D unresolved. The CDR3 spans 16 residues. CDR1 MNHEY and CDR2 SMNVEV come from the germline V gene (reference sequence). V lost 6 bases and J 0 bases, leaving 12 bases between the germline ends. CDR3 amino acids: CASSLKKSSYNSPLHF. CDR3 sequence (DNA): TGTGCCAGCAGCTTAAAAAAGAGCTCCTATAATTCACCCCTCCACTTT.

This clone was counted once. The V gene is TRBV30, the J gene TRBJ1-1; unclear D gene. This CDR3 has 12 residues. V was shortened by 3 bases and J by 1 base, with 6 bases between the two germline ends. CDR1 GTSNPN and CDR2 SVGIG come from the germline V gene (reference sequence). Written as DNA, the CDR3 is TGTGCCTGGAGCGGCGGGAACACTGAAGCTTTCTTT. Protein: CAWSGGNTEAFF.

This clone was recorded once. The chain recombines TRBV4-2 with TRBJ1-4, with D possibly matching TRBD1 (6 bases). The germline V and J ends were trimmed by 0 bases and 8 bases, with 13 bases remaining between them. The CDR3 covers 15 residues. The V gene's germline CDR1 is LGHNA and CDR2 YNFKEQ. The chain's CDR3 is CASSQDVGAGEKLFF. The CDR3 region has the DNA TGTGCCAGCAGCCAAGACGTGGGGGCCGGGGAAAAACTGTTTTTT.

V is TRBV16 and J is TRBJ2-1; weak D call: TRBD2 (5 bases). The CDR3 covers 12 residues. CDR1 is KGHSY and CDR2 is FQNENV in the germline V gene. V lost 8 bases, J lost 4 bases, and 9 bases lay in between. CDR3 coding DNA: TGTGCCAGCTCGGACTTATACAATGAGCAGTTCTTC. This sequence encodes CASSDLYNEQFF.

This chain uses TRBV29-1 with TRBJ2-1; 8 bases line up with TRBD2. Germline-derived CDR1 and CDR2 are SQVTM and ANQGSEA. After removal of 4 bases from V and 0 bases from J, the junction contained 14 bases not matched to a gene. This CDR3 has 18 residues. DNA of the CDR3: TGCAGCGTTGTCAATGCGGGGGGCCCGCCTTTCTCCTACAATGAGCAGTTCTTC. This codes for CSVVNAGGPPFSYNEQFF.

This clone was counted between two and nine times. Here the CDR3 DNA reads TGTGCCAGCAGCCAAGATACAGGGGCGGATTCACCCCTCCACTTT. Protein product: CASSQDTGADSPLHF. The chain combines TRBV4-2 with TRBJ1-6, with 7 bases fitting TRBD1. Trimming removed 0 bases from V and 8 bases from J; junction bases left unmatched: 4. CDR1 and CDR2 from the germline V gene are LGHNA and YNFKEQ. This CDR3 is 15 amino acids long.

CDR3 amino acids: CTSSQGQWVGRSTGELFF. CDR3 nucleotides: TGCACCAGCAGCCAAGGTCAGTGGGTCGGGAGGAGTACCGGGGAGCTGTTTTTT. This chain connects TRBV1 to TRBJ2-2; the table gives TRBD2 as D, unverified against the DNA. TRBV1 is termed a pseudogene. The CDR3 runs to 18 residues.

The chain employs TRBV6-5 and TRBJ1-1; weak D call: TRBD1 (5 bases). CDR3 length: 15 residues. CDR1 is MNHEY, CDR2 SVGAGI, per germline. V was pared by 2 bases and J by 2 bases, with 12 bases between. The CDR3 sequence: CASSYPRDPNTEAFF. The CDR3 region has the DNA TGTGCCAGCAGTTACCCCAGGGATCCCAACACTGAAGCTTTCTTT.

CDR3 DNA: TGTGCCAGCAGTTACGGGGGGGACGGGGCCAACGTCCTGACTTTC. Its protein product is CASSYGGDGANVLTF. The rearrangement joins TRBV6-5 to TRBJ2-6; 7 bases are a match to TRBD2. Germline lookup yields CDR1 MNHEY and CDR2 SVGAGI. The CDR3 has 15 residues. The ends lost 2 bases at V and 4 bases at J; junction bases unmatched: 2.